A selection of T cell receptor beta chains follows, all from one sample in a study of T cells after yellow fever vaccination. TCRdb independently ran MiXCR on the 5' RACE reads; one entry per CDR3 protein. The repertoire holds some 120,000 distinct CDR3 sequences, with about 7% as singletons. The sample consisted of CD4+ T cells sorted from PBMCs, taken roughly 10 days after the first yellow fever vaccination. The source of these receptors is a young man who received the YFV17D yellow fever vaccine. The CDR3 runs from the conserved cysteine through the conserved F or W. The D gene is left open where the match is weak. The size entry is marked missing in some rows and otherwise reads once, few, many or a size class.

>many|TRBV5-1|TRBJ1-1|-
CASSLQGVDTEAFF
TGCGCCAGCAGCTTGCAAGGGGTCGACACTGAAGCTTTCTTT
>few|TRBV5-1|TRBJ2-1|TRBD1
CASSVDRGDEQFF
TGCGCCAGCAGCGTGGACAGGGGTGATGAGCAGTTCTTC
>many|TRBV12-3/TRBV12-4|TRBJ2-2|-
CASTSDRYTGELFF
TGTGCCAGCACCTCCGACAGATACACCGGGGAGCTGTTTTTT
>few|TRBV5-1|TRBJ2-1|-
CASSLMHNEQFF
TGCGCCAGCAGCTTGATGCACAATGAGCAGTTCTTC
>-|TRBV2|TRBJ2-3|-
CASSEQGGYTDTQYF
TGTGCCAGCAGTGAACAAGGGGGGTACACAGATACGCAGTATTTT
>many|TRBV12-1|TRBJ2-3|-
CASSTTISGSLGDTQYF
TGTGCCAGCAGCACCACGATTAGCGGGTCCCTTGGGGATACGCAGTATTTT
>few|TRBV7-2|TRBJ2-3|TRBD2
CASSITSGVTDTQYF
TGTGCCAGCAGCATCACTAGCGGGGTCACAGATACGCAGTATTTT
>many|TRBV28|TRBJ2-1|-
CASSPTQYNEQFF
TGTGCCAGCAGTCCCACACAATACAATGAGCAGTTCTTC
>many|TRBV3-1|TRBJ2-7|-
CASSSTDEQYF
TGTGCCAGCAGCTCCACCGACGAGCAGTACTTC
>many|TRBV6-1|TRBJ2-7|-
CASSLRTVTYEQYF
TGTGCCAGCAGTCTCAGAACAGTTACCTACGAGCAGTACTTC
>many|TRBV5-1|TRBJ1-1|-
CASSLGLLENTEAFF
TGCGCCAGCAGCTTGGGGCTACTAGAGAACACTGAAGCTTTCTTT
>-|TRBV3-1|TRBJ1-1|-
CASTQGLDTEAFF
TGTGCCAGCACCCAAGGCCTGGACACTGAAGCTTTCTTT
>few|TRBV19|TRBJ1-1|TRBD1
CASSSDRATEAFF
TGTGCCAGTAGTTCCGACAGGGCCACTGAAGCTTTCTTT
>many|TRBV27|TRBJ2-5|-
CASRLRLLQETQYF
TGTGCCAGCAGACTTAGGCTACTCCAAGAGACCCAGTACTTC
>many|TRBV5-5|TRBJ1-5|-
CASSLARGNYQPQHF
TGTGCCAGCAGCTTGGCCAGGGGTAATTATCAGCCCCAGCATTTT
>few|TRBV7-2|TRBJ2-6|-
CASSLRRARGANVLTF
TGTGCCAGCAGCCTGAGACGGGCGCGAGGGGCCAACGTCCTGACTTTC
>many|TRBV6-5|TRBJ1-6|-
CASSYSRPGSAGSPLHF
TGTGCCAGCAGTTACTCCCGCCCGGGGTCCGCGGGTTCACCCCTCCACTTT
>few|TRBV12-3/TRBV12-4|TRBJ1-5|-
CASSFMEFNQPQHF
TGTGCCAGCAGTTTTATGGAATTCAATCAGCCCCAGCATTTT
>many|TRBV11-2|TRBJ2-5|-
CASSFSLKQETQYF
TGTGCCAGCAGCTTTTCATTGAAACAAGAGACCCAGTACTTC
>many|TRBV5-1|TRBJ2-5|-
CASSLGVDQETQYF
TGCGCCAGCAGCTTGGGAGTCGACCAAGAGACCCAGTACTTC
>many|TRBV12-3/TRBV12-4|TRBJ2-2|-
CASSLTQGLAGELFF
TGTGCCAGCAGTTTGACCCAGGGTCTGGCCGGGGAGCTGTTTTTT
>few|TRBV14|TRBJ1-3|-
CASSLGTFSGNTIYF
TGTGCCAGCAGTCTCGGGACTTTCTCTGGAAACACCATATATTTT
>many|TRBV28|TRBJ2-1|TRBD1
CASRAPGQGVYEQFF
TGTGCCAGCCGAGCACCGGGACAGGGGGTTTATGAGCAGTTCTTC
>few|TRBV10-3|TRBJ2-1|-
CAISEYGGAYNEQFF
TGTGCCATCAGTGAGTATGGGGGAGCCTACAATGAGCAGTTCTTC
>many|TRBV7-2|TRBJ2-3|-
CASSLAGGNTDTQYF
TGTGCCAGCAGCTTAGCTGGGGGAAACACAGATACGCAGTATTTT
>many|TRBV4-3|TRBJ1-6|-
CASSHGRANSPLHF
TGCGCCAGCAGCCATGGACGGGCAAATTCACCCCTCCACTTT
>-|TRBV7-2|TRBJ2-2|-
CASSFSVLGELFF
TGTGCCAGCAGCTTCAGTGTTTTGGGGGAGCTGTTTTTT
>many|TRBV4-2|TRBJ1-5|TRBD1
CASSSQGVHQPQHF
TGTGCCAGCAGCAGTCAGGGGGTTCATCAGCCCCAGCATTTT
>many|TRBV20-1|TRBJ2-1|-
CSARAGGVDEQFF
TGCAGTGCTAGAGCTGGGGGCGTCGATGAGCAGTTCTTC
>many|TRBV7-9|TRBJ2-3|TRBD1
CASIMGRRGTDTQYF
TGTGCCAGCATCATGGGGCGCAGGGGGACCGATACGCAGTATTTT
>-|TRBV9|TRBJ2-5|-
CASSVADETQYF
TGTGCCAGCAGCGTAGCTGACGAGACCCAGTACTTC
>many|TRBV7-9|TRBJ2-5|-
CASSLVLRYQETQYF
TGTGCCAGCAGCTTAGTTCTGCGTTACCAAGAGACCCAGTACTTC
>many|TRBV7-9|TRBJ1-4|TRBD1
CASTTPLAGGEKLFF
TGTGCCAGCACCACTCCCCTGGCAGGGGGTGAAAAACTGTTTTTT
>many|TRBV6-2/TRBV6-3|TRBJ2-7|-
CASSYARFYEQYF
TGTGCCAGCAGTTATGCTAGGTTCTACGAGCAGTACTTC
>-|TRBV7-2|TRBJ1-5|-
CASSRPGQPQHF
TGTGCCAGCAGCAGACCCGGGCAGCCCCAGCATTTT
>many|TRBV7-2|TRBJ2-5|-
CASSGTSSQTQYF
TGTGCCAGCAGCGGTACTAGCAGTCAGACCCAGTACTTC
>many|TRBV30|TRBJ1-1|-
CAWSPRGGAFF
TGTGCCTGGAGTCCACGCGGGGGGGCTTTCTTT
>few|TRBV4-2|TRBJ1-3|-
CASSQGVGSGNTIYF
TGTGCCAGCAGCCAAGGGGTCGGCTCTGGAAACACCATATATTTT
>few|TRBV10-3|TRBJ2-3|-
CAISAEGIDTDTQYF
TGTGCCATCAGTGCGGAGGGAATCGACACAGATACGCAGTATTTT
>-|TRBV5-1|TRBJ2-5|TRBD1
CASSLWGQGEETQYF
TGCGCCAGCAGCTTGTGGGGACAGGGTGAAGAGACCCAGTACTTC
>many|TRBV20-1|TRBJ2-1|TRBD2
CSARPTGGPDNEQFF
TGCAGTGCTAGGCCGACGGGGGGGCCCGACAATGAGCAGTTCTTC
>many|TRBV3-1|TRBJ2-3|-
CASSRDRRTDTQYF
TGTGCCAGCAGCCGAGATCGACGCACAGATACGCAGTATTTT
>many|TRBV12-3/TRBV12-4|TRBJ1-5|-
CASSLSINQPQHF
TGTGCCAGCAGTTTATCCATAAATCAGCCCCAGCATTTT
>-|TRBV13|TRBJ2-2|-
CASSLNTGKSAGELFF
TGTGCCAGCAGCTTAAATACAGGGAAATCTGCCGGGGAGCTGTTTTTT
>many|TRBV7-8|TRBJ2-1|TRBD1
CASSSAGTGTSGEQFF
TGTGCCAGCAGCTCCGCCGGGACAGGGACATCCGGTGAGCAGTTCTTC
>many|TRBV7-3|TRBJ2-5|TRBD1
CASSLSGTGRETQYF
TGTGCCAGCAGCTTAAGCGGGACAGGGCGAGAGACCCAGTACTTC
>few|TRBV6-5|TRBJ2-7|-
CASSYSSARGSYEQYF
TGTGCCAGCAGTTACTCGAGTGCCAGAGGGTCCTACGAGCAGTACTTC
>many|TRBV6-5|TRBJ1-2|TRBD1
CASSNRGTRTQFGYTF
TGTGCCAGCAGTAACAGGGGGACGCGTACTCAGTTTGGCTACACCTTC
>-|TRBV24-1|TRBJ2-2|TRBD2
CATSDLSGGAGELFF
TGTGCCACCAGTGATTTGAGCGGGGGGGCCGGGGAGCTGTTTTTT